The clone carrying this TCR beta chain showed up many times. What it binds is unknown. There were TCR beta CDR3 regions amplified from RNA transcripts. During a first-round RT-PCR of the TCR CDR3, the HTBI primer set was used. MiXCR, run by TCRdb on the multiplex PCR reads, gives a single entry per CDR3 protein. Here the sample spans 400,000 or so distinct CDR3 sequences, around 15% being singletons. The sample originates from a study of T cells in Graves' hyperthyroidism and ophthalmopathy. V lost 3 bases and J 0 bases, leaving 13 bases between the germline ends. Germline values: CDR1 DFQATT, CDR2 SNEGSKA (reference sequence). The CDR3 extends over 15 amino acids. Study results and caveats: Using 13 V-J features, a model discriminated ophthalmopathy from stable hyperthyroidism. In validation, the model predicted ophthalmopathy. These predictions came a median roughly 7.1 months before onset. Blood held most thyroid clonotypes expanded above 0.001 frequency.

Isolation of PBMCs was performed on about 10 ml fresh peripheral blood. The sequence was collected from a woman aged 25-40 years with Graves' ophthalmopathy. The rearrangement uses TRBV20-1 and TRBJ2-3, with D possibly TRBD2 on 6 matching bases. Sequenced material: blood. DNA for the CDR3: TGCAGTGCTAGCTTTTCGCGGGGAAGCACAGATACGCAGTATTTT. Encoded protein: CSASFSRGSTDTQYF.